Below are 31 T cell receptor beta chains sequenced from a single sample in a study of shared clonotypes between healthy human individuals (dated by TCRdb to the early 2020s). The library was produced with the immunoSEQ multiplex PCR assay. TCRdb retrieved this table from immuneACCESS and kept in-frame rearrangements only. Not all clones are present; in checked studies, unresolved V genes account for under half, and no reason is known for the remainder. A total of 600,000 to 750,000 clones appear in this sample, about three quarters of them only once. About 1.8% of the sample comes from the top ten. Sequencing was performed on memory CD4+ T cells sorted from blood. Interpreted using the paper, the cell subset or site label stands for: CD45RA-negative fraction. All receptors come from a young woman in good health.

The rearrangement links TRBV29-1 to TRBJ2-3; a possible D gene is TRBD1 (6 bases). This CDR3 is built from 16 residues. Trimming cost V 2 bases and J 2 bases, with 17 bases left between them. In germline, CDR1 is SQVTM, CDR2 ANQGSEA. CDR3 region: CSVESTPGHNTDTQYF. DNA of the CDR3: TGCAGCGTTGAATCAACCCCGGGACATAACACAGATACGCAGTATTTT.

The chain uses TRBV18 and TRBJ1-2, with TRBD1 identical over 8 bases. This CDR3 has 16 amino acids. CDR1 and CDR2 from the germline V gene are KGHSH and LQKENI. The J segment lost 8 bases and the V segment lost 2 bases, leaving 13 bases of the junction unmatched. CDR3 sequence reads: CASSPGELSGGIGYTF. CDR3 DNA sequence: TGTGCCAGCTCACCAGGGGAACTTTCAGGGGGCATCGGCTACACCTTC.

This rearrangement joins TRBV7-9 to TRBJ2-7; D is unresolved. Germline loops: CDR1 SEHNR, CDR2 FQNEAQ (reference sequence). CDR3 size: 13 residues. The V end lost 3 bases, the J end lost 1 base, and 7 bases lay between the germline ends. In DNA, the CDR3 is TGTGCCAGCAGCTTGTCACAGTCCTACGAGCAGTACTTC. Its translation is CASSLSQSYEQYF. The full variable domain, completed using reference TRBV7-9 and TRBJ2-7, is DTGVSQNPRHKITKRGQNVTFRCDPISEHNRLYWYRQTLGQGPEFLTYFQNEAQLEKSRLLSDRFSAERPKGSFSTLEIQRTEQGDSAMYLCASSLSQSYEQYFGPGTRLTVT.

DNA for the CDR3: TGTGCCTGGAGTGTGTCCACAGGGCCCTACGAGCAGTACTTC. Encoded protein: CAWSVSTGPYEQYF. The chain employs TRBV30 and TRBJ2-5; TRBD1 might be the D (6 bases). The J call is in doubt because the DNA end fits TRBJ2-7 better. The CDR3 sequence is 14 residues long. Germline V gene sequence: CDR1 GTSNPN, CDR2 SVGIG (reference sequence).

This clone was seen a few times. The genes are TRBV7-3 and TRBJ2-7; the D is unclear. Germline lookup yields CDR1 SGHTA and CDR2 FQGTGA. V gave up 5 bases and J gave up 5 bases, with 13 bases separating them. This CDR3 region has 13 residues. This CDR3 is CASSPSGGHEQYF. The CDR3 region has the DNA TGTGCCAGCAGCCCGAGTGGTGGGCACGAGCAGTACTTC.

The CDR3 nucleotides are TGTGCCAGCAGCTTCTCCGGGACCGCCGGGGAGCTGTTTTTT. As protein: CASSFSGTAGELFF. V is TRBV11-2 and J is TRBJ2-2; tentatively, D is TRBD1 or TRBD2 (5 bases each). The ends were cut back, 3 bases at V and 6 bases at J, with 11 bases in the middle. CDR3 length equals 14 residues. Looked up from germline, CDR1 is SGHAT and CDR2 is FQNNGV.

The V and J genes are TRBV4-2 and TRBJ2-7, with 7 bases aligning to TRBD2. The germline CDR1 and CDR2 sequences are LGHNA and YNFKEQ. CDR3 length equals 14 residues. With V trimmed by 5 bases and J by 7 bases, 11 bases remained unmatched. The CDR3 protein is CASSNRDYTREQYF. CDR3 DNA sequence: TGTGCCAGCAGCAACCGGGACTATACGCGAGAGCAGTACTTC.

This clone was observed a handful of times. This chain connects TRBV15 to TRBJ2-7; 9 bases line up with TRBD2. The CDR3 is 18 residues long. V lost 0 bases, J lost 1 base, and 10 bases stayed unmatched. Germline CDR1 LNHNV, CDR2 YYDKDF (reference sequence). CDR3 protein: CATSRDPPSGTGSYEQYF. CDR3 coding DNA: TGTGCCACCAGCAGAGATCCCCCTAGCGGGACCGGATCCTACGAGCAGTACTTC.

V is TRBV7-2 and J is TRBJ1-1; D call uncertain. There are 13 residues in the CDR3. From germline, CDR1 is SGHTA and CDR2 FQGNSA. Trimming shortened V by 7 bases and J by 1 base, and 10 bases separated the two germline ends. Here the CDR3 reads CASIGRRNTEAFF. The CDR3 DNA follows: TGTGCCAGCATCGGACGGCGGAACACTGAAGCTTTCTTT.

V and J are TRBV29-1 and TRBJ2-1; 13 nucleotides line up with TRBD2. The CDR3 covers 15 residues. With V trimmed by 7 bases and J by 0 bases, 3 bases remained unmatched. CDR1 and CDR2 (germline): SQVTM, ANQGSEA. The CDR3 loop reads CSAGLAGTSYNEQFF. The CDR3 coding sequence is TGCAGCGCGGGACTAGCGGGGACCTCCTACAATGAGCAGTTCTTC.

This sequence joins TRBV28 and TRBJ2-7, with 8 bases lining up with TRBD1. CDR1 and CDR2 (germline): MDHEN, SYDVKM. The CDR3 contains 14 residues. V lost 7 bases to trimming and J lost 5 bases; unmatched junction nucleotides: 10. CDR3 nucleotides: TGTGCCAGCACCCCAGGGGGCAGGGCCCACGAGCAGTACTTC. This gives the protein CASTPGGRAHEQYF.

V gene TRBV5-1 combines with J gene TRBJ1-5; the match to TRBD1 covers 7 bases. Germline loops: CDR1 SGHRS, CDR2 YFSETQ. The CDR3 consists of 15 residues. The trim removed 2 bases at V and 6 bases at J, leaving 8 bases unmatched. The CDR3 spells CASSLQGIEGQPQHF. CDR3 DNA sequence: TGCGCCAGCAGCTTACAGGGGATTGAAGGTCAGCCCCAGCATTTT. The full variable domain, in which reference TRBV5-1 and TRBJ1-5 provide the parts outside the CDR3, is KAGVTQTPRYLIKTRGQQVTLSCSPISGHRSVSWYQQTPGQGLQFLFEYFSETQRNKGNFPGRFSGRQFSNSRSEMNVSTLELGDSALYLCASSLQGIEGQPQHFGDGTRLSIL.

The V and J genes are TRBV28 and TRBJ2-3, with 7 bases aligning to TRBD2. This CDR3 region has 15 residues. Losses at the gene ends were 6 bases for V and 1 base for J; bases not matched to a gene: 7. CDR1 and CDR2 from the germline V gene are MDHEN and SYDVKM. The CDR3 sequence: CASRSSGLRTDTQYF. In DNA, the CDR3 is TGTGCCAGCAGGTCTAGCGGACTCCGCACAGATACGCAGTATTTT.

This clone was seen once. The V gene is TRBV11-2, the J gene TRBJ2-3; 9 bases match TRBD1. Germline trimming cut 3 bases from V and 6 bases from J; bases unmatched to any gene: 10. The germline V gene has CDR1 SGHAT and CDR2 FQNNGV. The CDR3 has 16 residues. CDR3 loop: CASSFRTGGIRDTQYF. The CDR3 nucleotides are TGTGCCAGCAGCTTCCGTACAGGGGGCATTAGGGATACGCAGTATTTT. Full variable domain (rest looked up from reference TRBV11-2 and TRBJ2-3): EAGVAQSPRYKIIEKRQSVAFWCNPISGHATLYWYQQILGQGPKLLIQFQNNGVVDDSQLPKDRFSAERLKGVDSTLKIQPAKLEDSAVYLCASSFRTGGIRDTQYFGPGTRLTVL.

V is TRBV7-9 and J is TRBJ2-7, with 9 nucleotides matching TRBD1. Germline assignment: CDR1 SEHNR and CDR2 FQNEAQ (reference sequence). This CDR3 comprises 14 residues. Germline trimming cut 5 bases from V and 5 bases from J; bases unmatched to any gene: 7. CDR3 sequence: CASSPGTGSHEQYF. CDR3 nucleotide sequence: TGTGCCAGCAGCCCGGGGACAGGGTCCCACGAGCAGTACTTC.

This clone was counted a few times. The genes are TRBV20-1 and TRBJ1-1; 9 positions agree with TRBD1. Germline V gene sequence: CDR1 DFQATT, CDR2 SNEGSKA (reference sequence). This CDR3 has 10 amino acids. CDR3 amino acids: CRATGGEAFF. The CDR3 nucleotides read TGCAGGGCCACAGGGGGCGAAGCTTTCTTT.

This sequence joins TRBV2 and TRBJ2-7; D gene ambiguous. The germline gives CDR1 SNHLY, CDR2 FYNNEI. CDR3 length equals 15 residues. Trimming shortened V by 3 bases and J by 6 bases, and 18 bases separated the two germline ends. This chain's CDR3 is CASSDRSARTAEQYF. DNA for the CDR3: TGTGCCAGCAGTGATCGTTCGGCCAGGACGGCCGAGCAGTACTTC. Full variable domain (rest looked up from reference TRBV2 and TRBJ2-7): EPEVTQTPSHQVTQMGQEVILRCVPISNHLYFYWYRQILGQKVEFLVSFYNNEISEKSEIFDDQFSVERPDGSNFTLKIRSTKLEDSAMYFCASSDRSARTAEQYFGPGTRLTVT.

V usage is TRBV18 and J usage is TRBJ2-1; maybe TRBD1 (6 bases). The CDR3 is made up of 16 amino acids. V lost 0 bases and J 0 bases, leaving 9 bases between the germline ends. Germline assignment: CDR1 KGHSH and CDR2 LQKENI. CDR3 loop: CASSPPGASSYNEQFF. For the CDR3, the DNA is TGTGCCAGCTCACCACCGGGGGCCAGCTCCTACAATGAGCAGTTCTTC. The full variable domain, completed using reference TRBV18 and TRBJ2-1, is NAGVMQNPRHLVRRRGQEARLRCSPMKGHSHVYWYRQLPEEGLKFMVYLQKENIIDESGMPKERFSAEFPKEGPSILRIQQVVRGDSAAYFCASSPPGASSYNEQFFGPGTRLTVL.

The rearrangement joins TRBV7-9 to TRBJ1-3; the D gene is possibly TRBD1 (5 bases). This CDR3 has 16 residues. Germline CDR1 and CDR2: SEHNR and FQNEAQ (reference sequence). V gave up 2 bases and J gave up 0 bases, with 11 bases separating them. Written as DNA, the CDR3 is TGTGCCAGCAGCTTATTATCAGACAGCTCTGGAAACACCATATATTTT. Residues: CASSLLSDSSGNTIYF.

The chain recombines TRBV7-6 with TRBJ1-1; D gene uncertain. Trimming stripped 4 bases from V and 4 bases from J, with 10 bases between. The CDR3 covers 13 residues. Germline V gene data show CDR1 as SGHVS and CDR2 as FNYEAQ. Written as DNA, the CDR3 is TGTGCCAGCAGCTCCCCCCCCAGCACTGAAGCTTTCTTT. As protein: CASSSPPSTEAFF.

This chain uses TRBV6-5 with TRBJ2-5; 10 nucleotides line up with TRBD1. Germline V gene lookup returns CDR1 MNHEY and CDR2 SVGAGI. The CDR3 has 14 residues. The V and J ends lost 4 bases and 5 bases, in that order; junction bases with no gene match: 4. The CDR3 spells CASSSGQGMETQYF. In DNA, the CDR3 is TGTGCCAGCAGTTCGGGACAGGGGATGGAGACCCAGTACTTC.

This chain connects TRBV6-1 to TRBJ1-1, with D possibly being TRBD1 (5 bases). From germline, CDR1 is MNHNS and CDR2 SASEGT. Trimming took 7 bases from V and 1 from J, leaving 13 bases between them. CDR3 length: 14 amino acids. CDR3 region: CASTLKGWNTEAFF. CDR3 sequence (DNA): TGTGCCAGCACTCTAAAGGGGTGGAACACTGAAGCTTTCTTT.

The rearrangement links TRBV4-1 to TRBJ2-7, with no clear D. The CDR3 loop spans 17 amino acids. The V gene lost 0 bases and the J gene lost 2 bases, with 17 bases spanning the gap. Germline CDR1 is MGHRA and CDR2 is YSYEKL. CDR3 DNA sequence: TGCGCCAGCAGCCAAGAGGATGGGATGTTAGCTCCCTACGAGCAGTACTTC. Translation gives CASSQEDGMLAPYEQYF.

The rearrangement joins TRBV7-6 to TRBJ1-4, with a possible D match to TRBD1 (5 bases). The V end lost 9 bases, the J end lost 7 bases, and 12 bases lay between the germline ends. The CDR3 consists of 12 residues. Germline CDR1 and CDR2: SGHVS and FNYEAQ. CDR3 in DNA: TGTGCCAGTGGGAACCAGGGTGAAAAACTGTTTTTT. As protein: CASGNQGEKLFF.

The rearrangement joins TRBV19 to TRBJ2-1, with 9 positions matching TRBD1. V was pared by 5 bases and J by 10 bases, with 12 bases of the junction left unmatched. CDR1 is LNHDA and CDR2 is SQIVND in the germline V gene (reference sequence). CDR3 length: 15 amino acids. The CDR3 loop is CASSVPGQGPREQFF. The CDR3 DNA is TGTGCCAGTAGTGTTCCGGGACAGGGCCCTCGGGAGCAGTTCTTC.

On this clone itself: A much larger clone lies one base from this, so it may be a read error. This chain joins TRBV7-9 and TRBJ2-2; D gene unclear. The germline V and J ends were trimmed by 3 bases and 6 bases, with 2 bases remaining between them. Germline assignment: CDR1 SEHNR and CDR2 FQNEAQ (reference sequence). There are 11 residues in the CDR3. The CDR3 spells CASSFAGELFF. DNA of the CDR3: TGTGCCAGCAGCTTCGCCGGGGAGCTGTTTTTT.

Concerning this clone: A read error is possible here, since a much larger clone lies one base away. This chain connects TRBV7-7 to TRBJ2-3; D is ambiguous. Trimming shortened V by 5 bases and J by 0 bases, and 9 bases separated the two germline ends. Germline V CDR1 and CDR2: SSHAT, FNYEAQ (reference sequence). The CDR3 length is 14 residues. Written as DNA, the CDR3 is TGTGCCAGCAGCCCGACATCTAGCACAGATACGCAGTATTTT. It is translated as CASSPTSSTDTQYF.

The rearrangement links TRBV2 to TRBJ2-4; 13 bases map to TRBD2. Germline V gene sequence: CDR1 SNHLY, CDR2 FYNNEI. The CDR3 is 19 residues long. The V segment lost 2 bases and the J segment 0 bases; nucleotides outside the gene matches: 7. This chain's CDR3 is CASSENRGTSGVAKNIQYF. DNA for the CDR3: TGTGCCAGCAGTGAAAACAGGGGGACTAGCGGGGTAGCCAAAAACATTCAGTACTTC.

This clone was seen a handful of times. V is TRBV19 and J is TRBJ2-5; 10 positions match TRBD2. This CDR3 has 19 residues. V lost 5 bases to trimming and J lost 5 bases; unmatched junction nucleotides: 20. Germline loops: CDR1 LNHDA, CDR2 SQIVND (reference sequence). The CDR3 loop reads CASSPKRIAGGPRGETQYF. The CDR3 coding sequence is TGTGCCAGTAGTCCGAAGCGAATAGCGGGAGGACCCAGGGGGGAGACCCAGTACTTC.

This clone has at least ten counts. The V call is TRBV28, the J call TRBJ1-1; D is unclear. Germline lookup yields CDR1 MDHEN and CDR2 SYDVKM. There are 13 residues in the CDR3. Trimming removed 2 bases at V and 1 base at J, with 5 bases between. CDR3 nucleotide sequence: TGTGCCAGCAGTTTAGGTAGGAACACTGAAGCTTTCTTT. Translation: CASSLGRNTEAFF.

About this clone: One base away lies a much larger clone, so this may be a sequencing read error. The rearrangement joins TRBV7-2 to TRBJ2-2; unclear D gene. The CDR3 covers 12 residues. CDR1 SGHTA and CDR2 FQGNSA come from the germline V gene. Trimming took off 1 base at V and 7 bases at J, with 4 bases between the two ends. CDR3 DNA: TGTGCCAGCAGCTTAGAAGTCGGGGAGCTGTTTTTT. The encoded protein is CASSLEVGELFF.